The rows below give T cell receptor beta chains drawn from one sample of a study of control samples from healthy donors and cancer patients. Clones were read by immunoSEQ multiplex PCR, and TCRdb kept only the in-frame ones, dropping some. The data contain 100,000 to 150,000 clones, around 87% of them singletons. Sequenced input: blood. The receptors originated from a man in his sixties in good health. Both conserved end residues are part of each CDR3.

>TRBV29-1|TRBJ1-1
CSAGVGSNTEAFF
>TRBV18|TRBJ2-7
CASSPLGLAGPYEQYF
>TRBV7-2|TRBJ1-2
CASSLVQGPYGYTF
>TRBV18|TRBJ2-7
CASSPGTGSYEQYF
>TRBV30|TRBJ1-5
CAWSVLGPTQPQHF
>TRBV18|TRBJ1-5
CASSPGGQSVYQPQHF
>TRBV9|TRBJ1-2
CASSLTGQGIGYF
>TRBV19|TRBJ2-7
CASSSLTGQGGYEQYF
>TRBV5-1|TRBJ2-7
CASSFSSGTEQYF
>TRBV19|TRBJ1-1
CASSRNDRVNTEAFF
>TRBV28|TRBJ1-5
CASTWGGPYSNQPQHF
>TRBV2|TRBJ1-2
CARGKYGYTF
>TRBV28|TRBJ1-5
CASITPQGNQPQHF
>TRBV28|TRBJ1-2
CASKLGGAGGYTF
>TRBV6-4|TRBJ1-3
CATKQGSPHSGNTIYF
>TRBV28|TRBJ2-4
CASRAGRNIQYF
>TRBV7-8|TRBJ2-5
CASSLSFGGTETQYF
>TRBV30|TRBJ1-6
CAWSRDGSPYNSPLHF
>TRBV2|TRBJ2-7
CASNQGMYEQYF
>TRBV14|TRBJ1-3
CASSQFGVLSGNTIYF
>TRBV28|TRBJ2-3
CASSSSGGFQDTQYF
>TRBV4-1|TRBJ1-2
CASSQVFIRQGAHGYTF
>TRBV28|TRBJ1-1
CASRGQGRNTEAFF
>TRBV19|TRBJ1-1
CASMEVSWNTEAFF
>TRBV5-4|TRBJ1-2
CASSLVWQEAYGYTF
>TRBV27|TRBJ2-2
CASSLRGRWTGELFF